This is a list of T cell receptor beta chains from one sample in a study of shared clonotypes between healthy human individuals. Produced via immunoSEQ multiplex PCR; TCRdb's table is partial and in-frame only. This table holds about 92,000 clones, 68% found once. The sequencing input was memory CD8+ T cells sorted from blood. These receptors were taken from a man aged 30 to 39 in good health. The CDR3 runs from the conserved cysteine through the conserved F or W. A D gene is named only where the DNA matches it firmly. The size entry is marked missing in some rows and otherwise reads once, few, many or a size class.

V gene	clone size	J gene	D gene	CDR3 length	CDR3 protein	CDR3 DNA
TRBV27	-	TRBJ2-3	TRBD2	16	CASSLWTSGRVDTQYF	TGTGCCAGCAGTTTATGGACTAGCGGCCGGGTAGATACGCAGTATTTT
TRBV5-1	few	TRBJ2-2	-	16	CASSGHRDVNTGELFF	TGCGCCAGCTCCGGACATCGGGACGTGAACACCGGGGAGCTGTTTTTT
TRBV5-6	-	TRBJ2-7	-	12	CASSPGGYEQYF	TGTGCCAGCAGTCCGGGCGGCTACGAGCAGTACTTC
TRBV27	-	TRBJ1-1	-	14	CASSILRGGTEAFF	TGTGCCAGCAGTATCCTACGGGGCGGCACTGAAGCTTTCTTT
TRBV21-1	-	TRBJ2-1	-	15	CASRSPGQGYDEQFF	TGTGCCAGCAGGAGCCCGGGACAGGGATACGATGAGCAGTTCTTC
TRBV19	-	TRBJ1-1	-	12	CASSPGVSEVFF	TGTGCCAGTAGCCCTGGAGTTTCTGAAGTTTTCTTT
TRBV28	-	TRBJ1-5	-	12	CASSLWNQPQHF	TGTGCCAGCAGTTTATGGAATCAGCCCCAGCATTTT
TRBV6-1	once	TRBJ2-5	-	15	CASSTRGHELGTQYF	TGTGCCAGCAGTACTCGCGGACACGAACTGGGGACCCAGTACTTC
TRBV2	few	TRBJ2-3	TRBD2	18	CASSDLLFIAGEGYTQYF	TGTGCCAGCAGTGACCTACTTTTTATAGCGGGAGAGGGATATACGCAGTATTTT
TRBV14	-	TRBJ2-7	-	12	CASSQGAPEQYF	TGTGCCAGCAGCCAAGGTGCTCCGGAGCAGTACTTC
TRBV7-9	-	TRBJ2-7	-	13	CASSLVERDEQYF	TGTGCCAGCAGCTTAGTAGAAAGGGACGAGCAGTACTTC
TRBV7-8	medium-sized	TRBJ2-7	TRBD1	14	CASSLLQGVWEQYF	TGTGCCAGCAGCTTATTGCAGGGGGTGTGGGAGCAGTACTTC
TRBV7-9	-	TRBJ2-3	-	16	CASSLGEPGYTDTQYF	TGTGCCAGCAGCTTAGGGGAACCAGGTTACACAGATACGCAGTATTTT
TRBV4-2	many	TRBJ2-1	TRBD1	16	CASSQDPGTGSNEQFF	TGTGCCAGCAGCCAAGATCCAGGGACAGGGTCCAATGAGCAGTTCTTC
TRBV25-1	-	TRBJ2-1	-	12	CASSGRNNEQFF	TGTGCCAGCAGTGGGAGAAACAATGAGCAGTTCTTC
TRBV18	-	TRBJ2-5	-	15	CASSPEWSPKETQYF	TGTGCCAGCTCACCAGAGTGGTCCCCCAAAGAGACCCAGTACTTC
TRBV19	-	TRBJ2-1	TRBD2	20	CASSSRVIVGGGSSYNEQFF	TGTGCCAGTAGCTCCCGAGTCATTGTTGGGGGAGGGAGCTCCTACAATGAGCAGTTCTTC
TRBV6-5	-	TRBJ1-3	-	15	CASSYSEGTGNTIYF	TGTGCCAGCAGTTACTCGGAGGGAACTGGAAACACCATATATTTT
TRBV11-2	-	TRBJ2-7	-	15	CASSLGGGRTGEQYF	TGTGCCAGCAGCTTAGGGGGGGGCAGGACCGGCGAGCAGTACTTC
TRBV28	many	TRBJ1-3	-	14	CASSLTGVGNTIYF	TGTGCCAGCAGTTTAACTGGGGTTGGAAACACCATATATTTT
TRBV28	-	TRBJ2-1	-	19	CASSHAPTRPDRDRDGQFF	TGTGCCAGCAGTCACGCCCCCACCCGCCCTGACCGGGATAGGGATGGGCAGTTCTTC
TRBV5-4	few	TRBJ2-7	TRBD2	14	CASSQDTSGYEQYF	TGTGCCAGCAGCCAAGATACTAGCGGCTACGAGCAGTACTTC
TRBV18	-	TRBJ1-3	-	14	CASSPANSGNTIYF	TGTGCCAGCTCACCGGCTAACTCTGGAAACACCATATATTTT
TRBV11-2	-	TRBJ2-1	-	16	CASSLIVSGFYNEQFF	TGTGCCAGCAGCTTAATCGTCTCGGGTTTCTACAATGAGCAGTTCTTC
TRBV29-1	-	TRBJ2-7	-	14	CSVEFRGARYEQYF	TGCAGCGTTGAGTTTCGGGGGGCGCGCTACGAGCAGTACTTC
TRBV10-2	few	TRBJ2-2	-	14	CASRRGANTGELFF	TGCGCCAGCAGGAGAGGGGCAAACACCGGGGAGCTGTTTTTT
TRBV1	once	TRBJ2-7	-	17	CTSSASPGQKLPFEQYF	TGCACCAGCAGCGCCTCTCCCGGCCAGAAGCTACCTTTCGAGCAGTACTTC
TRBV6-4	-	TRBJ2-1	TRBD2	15	CASSSRLAGVSEQFF	TGTGCCAGCAGTAGTCGATTAGCGGGAGTTAGTGAGCAGTTCTTC
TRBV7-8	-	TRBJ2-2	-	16	CASSSLATANTGELFF	TGTGCCAGCAGCAGTTTGGCTACGGCGAACACCGGGGAGCTGTTTTTT
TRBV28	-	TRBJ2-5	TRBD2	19	CASSLQGYTRTSDQETQYF	TGTGCCAGCAGCCTACAGGGATATACGAGGACTAGCGACCAAGAGACCCAGTACTTC
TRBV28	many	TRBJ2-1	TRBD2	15	CASSPGTSGRNEQFF	TGTGCCAGCAGTCCGGGGACTAGCGGGAGGAATGAGCAGTTCTTC